One and the same sample provided the 3 T cell receptor beta chains below, sequenced in a study of memory CD4+ T cells and cytomegalovirus serostatus. The sort gate was single viable CD3+CD4+CD8-CD45RO+ cells for memory CD4+ T cells. TCRdb's copy holds only in-frame clones and misses some; the assay was immunoSEQ multiplex PCR. The sample consists of about 57,000 clones, roughly four fifths of them appearing once. Sequenced material: memory CD4+ T cells from blood. All receptors come from an adult in good health and CMV-seronegative.

Concerning this clone: A junction end diverges from the germline sequence, so it may reflect a read error. The rearrangement links TRBV10-1 to TRBJ2-4; D not certain. CDR1 is WNHNN and CDR2 is SYGVQD in the germline V gene (reference sequence). This CDR3 comprises 14 residues. The CDR3 region has the DNA TGCGCCAGCAGTGAGGGGGTAGCCGAAAACATTCAGTACTTC. Amino acid sequence: CASSEGVAENIQYF.

This clone was counted between two and nine times. CDR3 in DNA: TGCGCCAGCAGTGCGGGGAATGGGCAGCCCCAGCATTTT. Protein sequence: CASSAGNGQPQHF. The V gene is TRBV10-1, the J gene TRBJ1-5; D gene ambiguous. The CDR3 runs 13 residues. Trimming took off 4 bases at V and 7 bases at J, with 11 bases between the two ends. Germline V lookup: CDR1 WNHNN, CDR2 SYGVQD (reference sequence).

The chain uses TRBV25-1 and TRBJ2-1, with 10 bases that match TRBD2. J lost 8 bases, V lost 3 bases, and 10 bases had no gene match. Germline V gene sequence: CDR1 MGHDK, CDR2 SYGVNS. The CDR3 has 16 residues. CDR3 bases: TGTGCCAGCAGTGATCTACTAGCGGGACCCCCCGATGAGCAGTTCTTC. This sequence encodes CASSDLLAGPPDEQFF. The entire variable domain, with the rest obtained from reference TRBV25-1 and TRBJ2-1, is as follows: EADIYQTPRYLVIGTGKKITLECSQTMGHDKMYWYQQDPGMELHLIHYSYGVNSTEKGDLSSESTVSRIRTEHFPLTLESARPSHTSQYLCASSDLLAGPPDEQFFGPGTRLTVL.